These 27 T cell receptor beta chains came from one sample sequenced in a study of shared clonotypes between healthy human individuals. Repertoires were generated with immunoSEQ multiplex PCR, while TCRdb's copy carries only in-frame clones and drops some. The table has under 2,500,000 clones, 90% to 97% seen once. The sequencing input was naive CD4+ T cells sorted from blood. Documented subset: CD45RA+ positively selected. These receptors all stem from a man aged 18-30 years in good health.

In the case of this clone: Additional DNA sequences in this sample encode the identical CDR3. The V call is TRBV18, the J call TRBJ1-2; D possibly corresponds to TRBD1 (6 bases). Trimming shortened V by 0 bases and J by 5 bases, and 10 bases separated the two germline ends. CDR1 and CDR2 from the germline V gene are KGHSH and LQKENI. This CDR3 contains 14 residues. The CDR3 coding sequence is TGTGCCAGCTCACCACCGAACAGGGAGTATGGCTACACCTTC. The encoded protein is CASSPPNREYGYTF.

This chain uses TRBV11-1 with TRBJ1-6; D may be TRBD1 (5 bases). The CDR3 length is 14 residues. CDR1 and CDR2 (germline): SGHAT, FQDESV (reference sequence). With 3 bases removed from V and 4 bases from J, the gap between germline ends came to 7 bases. CDR3 region: CASSLGQYNSPLHF. In nucleotides, the CDR3 is TGTGCCAGCAGCTTGGGGCAATATAATTCACCCCTCCACTTT.

V gene TRBV20-1 combines with J gene TRBJ1-1, with no clear D. The ends were cut back, 7 bases at V and 6 bases at J, with 12 bases in the middle. The CDR3 consists of 11 residues. Per the germline V gene, CDR1 is DFQATT and CDR2 is SNEGSKA (reference sequence). In DNA, the CDR3 is TGCAGTGGCGGGGTTTACTCTGAAGCTTTCTTT. Its protein is CSGGVYSEAFF.

On this clone itself: Other DNA variants within this sample encode the same CDR3. The gene calls are TRBV30 and TRBJ2-5, with D possibly being TRBD1 (5 bases). The CDR3 extends over 11 amino acids. In germline, CDR1 is GTSNPN, CDR2 SVGIG (reference sequence). Trimming removed 4 bases from V and 5 bases from J, with 8 bases in between. The CDR3 spells CAWTGRETQYF. CDR3 sequence (DNA): TGTGCCTGGACAGGGCGCGAGACCCAGTACTTC.

The chain combines TRBV5-4 with TRBJ1-4; 7 positions match TRBD1. The V gene end was trimmed by 4 bases and the J gene end by 6 bases; junction bases not matched to a gene: 9. The CDR3 extends over 15 amino acids. Germline CDR1 reads SGHNT; CDR2 reads YYREEE (reference sequence). CDR3 loop: CASSPAPDRDEKLFF. In DNA form, the CDR3 reads TGTGCCAGCAGCCCAGCCCCAGACAGGGATGAAAAACTGTTTTTT.

DNA for the CDR3: TGTGCCAGCAGTGAACAGTACACCGGGGAGCTGTTTTTT. This codes for CASSEQYTGELFF. This chain connects TRBV2 to TRBJ2-2; no firm D call. The CDR3 extends over 13 amino acids. In germline, CDR1 is SNHLY, CDR2 FYNNEI. V lost 2 bases to trimming and J lost 3 bases, with 4 bases between them.

The gene calls are TRBV19 and TRBJ1-5; D perhaps matches TRBD1 (5 bases). The V gene's germline CDR1 is LNHDA and CDR2 SQIVND (reference sequence). The CDR3 spans 15 residues. V was trimmed by 6 bases and J by 4 bases, leaving 16 bases between them. The CDR3 DNA follows: TGTGCCAGTAGCACCTCCGGGACCATAAATCAGCCCCAGCATTTT. It encodes CASSTSGTINQPQHF. Looking up the rest from reference TRBV19 and TRBJ1-5 gives the full variable domain: DGGITQSPKYLFRKEGQNVTLSCEQNLNHDAMYWYRQDPGQGLRLIYYSQIVNDFQKGDIAEGYSVSREKKESFPLTVTSAQKNPTAFYLCASSTSGTINQPQHFGDGTRLSIL.

The chain couples TRBV6-1 to TRBJ2-1; tentatively, D is TRBD1 (5 bases). This CDR3 is 15 amino acids long. V was pared by 1 base and J by 4 bases, with 11 bases between. Germline V CDR1 and CDR2: MNHNS, SASEGT. CDR3 sequence reads: CASSEGTKGYNEQFF. The CDR3 DNA is TGTGCCAGCAGTGAAGGGACCAAGGGGTACAATGAGCAGTTCTTC.

In its sample, this clone was seen once. The chain employs TRBV15 and TRBJ1-1; possibly TRBD1 for D (6 bases). The length of the CDR3 is 12 residues. V was shortened by 0 bases and J by 8 bases, with 7 bases between the two germline ends. Germline V CDR1 and CDR2: LNHNV, YYDKDF (reference sequence). The CDR3 sequence: CATSRDGQEAFF. In nucleotides, the CDR3 is TGTGCCACCAGCAGAGACGGACAGGAAGCTTTCTTT.

This clone was found once. The chain is built from TRBV5-1 and TRBJ2-7; TRBD2 is a possible D gene (5 bases). CDR1 SGHRS and CDR2 YFSETQ come from the germline V gene. V was shortened by 0 bases and J by 2 bases, with 9 bases between the two germline ends. This CDR3 contains 14 residues. The CDR3 loop reads CASSLAGITYEQYF. CDR3 in DNA: TGCGCCAGCAGCTTGGCCGGGATAACCTACGAGCAGTACTTC.

CDR3: CASSLGVGQGDQPQHF. As DNA, the CDR3 is TGTGCCAGCAGCTTAGGGGTTGGACAGGGAGACCAGCCCCAGCATTTT. This chain links TRBV11-2 with TRBJ1-5, with TRBD1 identical over 8 bases. Germline-derived CDR1 and CDR2 are SGHAT and FQNNGV. The CDR3 consists of 16 residues. V shed 1 base, J shed 7 bases, and the junction held 9 bases outside the gene matches.

In the case of this clone: Other DNA sequences in this specimen translate into the identical CDR3. V gene TRBV6-5 combines with J gene TRBJ1-1, with TRBD1 as a possible D gene (6 bases). CDR1 and CDR2 from the germline V gene are MNHEY and SVGAGI. The V end was cut by 5 bases, the J end by 8 bases, with 9 bases between. The CDR3 covers 11 residues. The CDR3 DNA is TGTGCCAGCAGTAGGGGGACAGAAGCTTTCTTT. Translated, it gives CASSRGTEAFF.

The rearrangement uses TRBV5-8 and TRBJ2-3; perhaps D is TRBD1 or TRBD2 (6 bases each). Deletions cut 0 bases from V and 1 base from J, with 15 bases between. The CDR3 is 17 residues long. Germline-derived CDR1 and CDR2 are SGHTS and YDEGEE. The CDR3 DNA reads as TGTGCCAGCAGCTTGGAGGTGGGGGGCAAGGGCACAGATACGCAGTATTTT. Amino acids: CASSLEVGGKGTDTQYF.

The V call is TRBV19, the J call TRBJ2-7, with TRBD1 matching over 10 bases. The CDR3 runs 17 residues. V shed 5 bases, J shed 1 base, and the junction held 11 bases outside the gene matches. CDR1 and CDR2 (germline): LNHDA, SQIVND (reference sequence). Here the CDR3 DNA reads TGTGCCAGTAGTCTAGCCTCCGGGACAGGGGTGTCCTACGAGCAGTACTTC. It translates to CASSLASGTGVSYEQYF. Filled out from reference TRBV19 and TRBJ2-7, the complete variable domain reads DGGITQSPKYLFRKEGQNVTLSCEQNLNHDAMYWYRQDPGQGLRLIYYSQIVNDFQKGDIAEGYSVSREKKESFPLTVTSAQKNPTAFYLCASSLASGTGVSYEQYFGPGTRLTVT.

V and J are TRBV7-8 and TRBJ2-7; no definite D call. Trimming shortened V by 5 bases and J by 0 bases, and 11 bases separated the two germline ends. The germline gives CDR1 SGHVS, CDR2 FQNEAQ. CDR3 length: 14 amino acids. CDR3 coding DNA: TGTGCCAGCAGCCTCATGGCTAGCTCCTACGAGCAGTACTTC. As protein: CASSLMASSYEQYF.

J is TRBJ2-1 and V is TRBV30; 8 positions match TRBD1. Losses at the gene ends were 2 bases for V and 8 bases for J; bases not matched to a gene: 17. CDR1 is GTSNPN and CDR2 is SVGIG in the germline V gene (reference sequence). The CDR3 totals 17 residues. This CDR3 is CAWSLYLGTGDKDEQFF. In DNA form, the CDR3 reads TGTGCCTGGAGTCTTTATTTAGGGACAGGTGATAAAGATGAGCAGTTCTTC.

The chain has TRBV19 and TRBJ2-2; no reliable D call. The ends were cut back, 3 bases at V and 8 bases at J, with 7 bases in the middle. Germline V gene data show CDR1 as LNHDA and CDR2 as SQIVND (reference sequence). CDR3 length equals 12 residues. This chain's CDR3 is CASSIRRGELFF. CDR3 sequence (DNA): TGTGCCAGTAGTATCCGGCGGGGGGAGCTGTTTTTT. The full variable domain, rest sourced from reference TRBV19 and TRBJ2-2, is DGGITQSPKYLFRKEGQNVTLSCEQNLNHDAMYWYRQDPGQGLRLIYYSQIVNDFQKGDIAEGYSVSREKKESFPLTVTSAQKNPTAFYLCASSIRRGELFFGEGSRLTVL.

The sample holds one count of this clone. This chain uses TRBV30 with TRBJ2-7; the match to TRBD1 covers 8 bases. The length of the CDR3 is 15 residues. With 2 bases clipped from V and 0 bases from J, the junction kept 6 bases outside the gene matches. The germline CDR1 and CDR2 sequences are GTSNPN and SVGIG (reference sequence). This chain's CDR3 is CAWSPGQGNSYEQYF. The CDR3 DNA sequence: TGTGCCTGGAGTCCCGGACAGGGAAACTCCTACGAGCAGTACTTC.

The V and J genes are TRBV30 and TRBJ2-2; tentatively, D is TRBD1 (6 bases). Per the germline V gene, CDR1 is GTSNPN and CDR2 is SVGIG (reference sequence). Trimming stripped 5 bases from V and 4 bases from J, with 14 bases between. The CDR3 runs 14 residues. CDR3 nucleotides: TGTGCCTGGCAGGACAGTTGGGGCACCGGGGAGCTGTTTTTT. Translation: CAWQDSWGTGELFF.

The rearrangement uses TRBV4-1 and TRBJ1-4, with 7 positions matching TRBD1. Losses at the gene ends were 2 bases for V and 8 bases for J; bases not matched to a gene: 5. Germline V CDR1 and CDR2: MGHRA, YSYEKL. The CDR3 loop spans 14 amino acids. This chain's CDR3 is CASSQPGQREKLFF. In DNA, the CDR3 is TGCGCCAGCAGCCAACCGGGACAGCGGGAAAAACTGTTTTTT.

The rearrangement links TRBV28 to TRBJ2-1, with 10 bases fitting TRBD1. Germline V gene sequence: CDR1 MDHEN, CDR2 SYDVKM. The CDR3 has 15 residues. Trimming removed 6 bases from V and 4 bases from J; junction bases left unmatched: 6. The CDR3 DNA sequence: TGTGCCAGCAGCACCGGACAGGGGGTGTACAATGAGCAGTTCTTC. It encodes CASSTGQGVYNEQFF.

In regard to this clone: Germline and junction disagree at one end, which may indicate a read error. The V and J genes are TRBV7-7 and TRBJ2-5; possibly TRBD2 for D (6 bases). This CDR3 contains 16 residues. The germline V gene encodes CDR1 SSHAT and CDR2 FNYEAQ (reference sequence). The CDR3 region is CASSPHLPGLQETQYF. Written as DNA, the CDR3 is TGTGCTAGCAGCCCCCATCTCCCGGGACTGCAAGAGACCCAGTACTTC.

Turning to this clone: Other DNA sequences in this specimen translate into the identical CDR3. CDR3 sequence: CASSYGQTSYNSPLHF. The CDR3 coding sequence is TGTGCCAGCAGTTACGGCCAGACCTCCTATAATTCACCCCTCCACTTT. V usage is TRBV6-6 and J usage is TRBJ1-6; D unresolved. Per germline, CDR1 MNHNY and CDR2 SVGAGI (reference sequence). V was clipped by 2 bases and J by 0 bases, with 8 bases between them. The CDR3 extends over 16 amino acids.

This clone was recorded only once. The gene calls are TRBV6-1 and TRBJ2-7; a weak D match, TRBD1 (7 bases). Germline V gene data show CDR1 as MNHNS and CDR2 as SASEGT. The CDR3 sequence is 13 residues long. V lost 7 bases to trimming and J lost 6 bases, with 16 bases between them. The CDR3 loop reads CASNQGGGVEQYF. The CDR3 DNA reads as TGTGCCAGCAATCAAGGAGGGGGCGTCGAGCAGTACTTC.

The count of this clone is one. The J gene is TRBJ2-2, the V gene TRBV6-5; a weak D match, TRBD1 (6 bases). The V gene lost 6 bases and the J gene lost 5 bases, with 13 bases spanning the gap. The CDR3 is 14 residues long. Germline-derived CDR1 and CDR2 are MNHEY and SVGAGI. CDR3 nucleotide sequence: TGTGCCAGCAGCGCCAACCAGGGGACCGGGGAGCTGTTTTTT. Encoded protein: CASSANQGTGELFF.

J is TRBJ2-7 and V is TRBV11-3, with a tentative D call TRBD2 (5 bases). The CDR3 is made up of 15 amino acids. V was shortened by 1 base and J by 1 base, with 11 bases between the two germline ends. The germline CDR1 and CDR2 sequences are SGHNT and YENEEA. The CDR3 bases are TGTGCCAGCAGCTTAGGGACTGGGGATTCCTACGAGCAGTACTTC. This encodes CASSLGTGDSYEQYF.

This chain joins TRBV4-3 and TRBJ1-1, with D possibly TRBD1 on 5 matching bases. The germline gives CDR1 LGHNA, CDR2 YSLEER. Trimming shortened V by 4 bases and J by 1 base, and 13 bases separated the two germline ends. The CDR3 loop spans 15 amino acids. The CDR3 coding sequence is TGCGCCAGCAGCCGAGGGTGGGGGGGGAACACTGAAGCTTTCTTT. Translation: CASSRGWGGNTEAFF.